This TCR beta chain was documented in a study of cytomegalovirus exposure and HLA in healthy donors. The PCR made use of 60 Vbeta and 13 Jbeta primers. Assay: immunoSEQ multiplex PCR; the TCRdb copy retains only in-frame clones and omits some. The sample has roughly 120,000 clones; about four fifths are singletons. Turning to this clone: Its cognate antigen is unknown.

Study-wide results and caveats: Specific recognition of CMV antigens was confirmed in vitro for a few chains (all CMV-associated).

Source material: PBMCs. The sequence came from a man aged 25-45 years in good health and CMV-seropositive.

CDR3 nucleotides: TGCACCAGCAGCCAAGTGGGTACTAGCGGGAGGGCCAGGTACACCGGGGAGCTGTTTTTT. The encoded protein is CTSSQVGTSGRARYTGELFF. This chain joins TRBV1 and TRBJ2-2; the table's D gene call, TRBD2, was not cross checked with the DNA. TRBV1 is a documented pseudogene. This CDR3 comprises 20 residues.